This TCR beta chain stems from a study of identifying expanded T cells in peripheral blood. Germline CDR1 reads KGHSH; CDR2 reads LQKENI. With 3 bases removed from V and 1 base from J, the gap between germline ends came to 15 bases. The CDR3 runs to 16 residues. Sequencing used immunoSEQ multiplex PCR; TCRdb keeps in-frame clones, though not all of them. The sample shows around 85,000 clones, around nine tenths of them seen only once. Sequenced material: blood. The V call is TRBV18, the J call TRBJ1-1; D uncertain. This receptor was taken from a person aged 18 to 70 in good health. In nucleotides, the CDR3 is TGTGCCAGCTCACCCCCGGGGTCCGTAAGGAACACTGAAGCTTTCTTT. Its translation: CASSPPGSVRNTEAFF. Complete variable domain (other parts from reference TRBV18 and TRBJ1-1): NAGVMQNPRHLVRRRGQEARLRCSPMKGHSHVYWYRQLPEEGLKFMVYLQKENIIDESGMPKERFSAEFPKEGPSILRIQQVVRGDSAAYFCASSPPGSVRNTEAFFGQGTRLTVV.